This TCR beta chain was identified during a study of shared clonotypes between healthy human individuals. On the study more broadly: For every donor, three CD4 naive, three CD4 memory, two CD8 naive and one CD8 memory plates were used. General observations from the study: Generation probabilities were higher for clonotypes shared across all four sorted-subset donors than for unshared ones. Despite large depth, sorted-subset datasets appeared incompletely sequenced.

In the case of this clone: What it binds is unknown.

Clones were sequenced by immunoSEQ multiplex PCR, and TCRdb holds only the in-frame ones, with some missing. Among roughly 2 million clones listed, nearly 97% were seen once. The specimen sequenced was naive CD4+ T cells sorted from blood. Sample subset: CD45RA+ positively selected. This clonotype originated in a man younger than 35 in good health.

CDR3 bases: TGCGCCAGCAGCTTGCTCCGCGGGGACTCCTACGAGCAGTACTTC. This translates into CASSLLRGDSYEQYF. This rearrangement joins TRBV5-1 to TRBJ2-7, with D possibly being TRBD2 (6 bases). Germline CDR1 reads SGHRS; CDR2 reads YFSETQ. V lost 1 base to trimming and J lost 0 bases, with 11 bases between them. This CDR3 has 15 residues.